These T cell receptor beta chains were read from a single sample in a study of T cell repertoires in cytomegalovirus infection. These receptors are not linked to any known antigen. One entry per CDR3 protein, called by TCRdb with MiXCR from the reads. The table shows approximately 1,000,000 distinct CDR3 sequences, with approximately 30% occurring only once. The input for sequencing was cultured CD8+ T cells from PBMCs, taken from culture after CMV antigen stimulation. The receptors stem from a human donor in good health (CMV status not recorded). Some clones in this sample may be carry-over from other donors' samples. Each CDR3 is given without its conserved first and last residue. The order of the fields is clone size, J gene, V gene, CDR3 protein. Only some rows state a clone size, as once, few, many or a class for expanded clones.

few	TRBJ1-1	TRBV2	ASSDGGMLNTEAF
.	TRBJ2-1	TRBV9	ASSDTYEQF
few	TRBJ2-1	TRBV28	ASSLLEGYNEQF
few	TRBJ2-5	TRBV12-3/TRBV12-4	ASQFRFGGTTTERQETQY
.	TRBJ2-2	TRBV7-6	ASSPPGLAATGELF
.	TRBJ1-5	TRBV9	ASSEGRANQPQH
.	TRBJ1-2	TRBV7-9	ASSPLQRNYGYT
many	TRBJ1-5	TRBV19	ASSIDLRANQPQH
.	TRBJ2-7	TRBV19	ASSPDTIQQY
.	TRBJ2-1	TRBV20-1	SARDRGGLSYNEQF
few	TRBJ1-2	TRBV6-5	ATAFNGGNNGYT
.	TRBJ1-5	TRBV28	VSSFGMVGPQH
many	TRBJ2-2	TRBV4-1	ASSQFPGSNTGELF
few	TRBJ1-5	TRBV12-3/TRBV12-4	ASSLTTNSINQPQH
.	TRBJ2-4	TRBV27	ASSRTGYENIQY
few	TRBJ2-7	TRBV4-1	ASSQDPLGGLSYEQY
.	TRBJ2-2	TRBV13	ASSQYDRSAELF
.	TRBJ2-2	TRBV7-8	ASSFFGGELF
.	TRBJ2-6	TRBV6-5	ASSYSIPQAGANVLT
.	TRBJ1-2	TRBV6-6	ASSWTGGKGDYGYT
.	TRBJ2-3	TRBV12-3/TRBV12-4	ASSFGFYSTDTQY
many	TRBJ1-1	TRBV11-3	ASSYAGSTEAF
.	TRBJ2-3	TRBV12-3/TRBV12-4	ASSPSRTQY
.	TRBJ1-5	TRBV4-1	ANSRYKGNQPQH
.	TRBJ1-1	TRBV7-9	ASSAQGGGTEAF
many	TRBJ2-2	TRBV7-9	ASSPRTGEGTGELF
.	TRBJ1-5	TRBV10-3	TMRGQEDQPQH
.	TRBJ1-6	TRBV7-2	ASSLGTHSPLH
few	TRBJ2-7	TRBV5-5	ASTPGTGIYEQY
many	TRBJ1-2	TRBV7-2	ASSFIGQGLDGYT
few	TRBJ2-2	TRBV7-8	ASSHLGATGELF
.	TRBJ1-2	TRBV7-2	ASSPRTTGFYGYT
few	TRBJ1-1	TRBV7-2	ASSLELDMNTEAF
.	TRBJ1-1	TRBV27	ASSLGFHTEAF
few	TRBJ2-6	TRBV19	ASSIEDRYGANVLT
few	TRBJ1-1	TRBV27	ASSSGTSGTEAF
.	TRBJ2-1	TRBV9	ASSPTGRGGGEQF
many	TRBJ2-2	TRBV19	ASSILRYSNTGELF
.	TRBJ2-2	TRBV19	ASTWGTNTGELF
few	TRBJ2-1	TRBV7-3	ASSPQGGAVNEQF
few	TRBJ2-2	TRBV25-1	ASSEFRDDTGELF
.	TRBJ2-2	TRBV7-6	ASSFPLGTGVTGELF